This T cell receptor beta chain originates from a study of cytotoxic CD8 clonotypes in ibrutinib-treated CLL. Background on the study: Partial responders around 24, complete 2; around twelve progressed and roughly 15 stayed in remission by median roughly 5.5 years. Findings and caveats of the study: The study found baseline clonality above age-matched healthy donors, tracking circulating CD8+ T-cell counts.

The CDR3 is 13 residues long. Trimming removed 3 bases from V and 4 bases from J, with 10 bases in between. Looked up from germline, CDR1 is SGHRS and CDR2 is YFSETQ. Using immunoSEQ multiplex PCR, the repertoire was profiled, and TCRdb retains in-frame clones only, with some absent. The sample carries about 49,000 clones, around 68% recorded once. Points on this clone: What it recognizes is unknown.

The authors obtained roughly 2 micrograms of genomic DNA from cryopreserved PBMCs for TCR beta libraries. Sequences were derived from PBMCs, sampled after 12 months of ibrutinib treatment. The chain couples TRBV5-1 to TRBJ1-1; TRBD1 might be the D (5 bases). The receptor comes from a human donor with chronic lymphocytic leukemia. In nucleotides, the CDR3 is TGCGCCAGCAGCTGGGACCTACTCACTGAAGCTTTCTTT. It is translated as CASSWDLLTEAFF.